This is a list of T cell receptor beta chains from one sample in a study of response to subunit inactivated influenza vaccine. One entry per CDR3 protein results from TCRdb running MiXCR on the RT-PCR reads. The table includes around 580,000 distinct CDR3 sequences, approximately 12% detected once. This material consisted of PBMCs from blood, taken on the day of vaccination. The source of these receptors is a man in his forties or fifties who received an inactivated influenza vaccine. The CDR3 runs from the conserved cysteine through the conserved F or W. A D gene is named only where the DNA matches it firmly. Rows give clone size only sometimes, using once, few, many, or a class for an expanded clone.

J: TRBJ2-7
V: TRBV4-3
D: -
size: -
DNA: TGCGCCAGCAGCCAAGATTACGGGACCTACGAGCAGTACTTC
CDR3: CASSQDYGTYEQYF

J: TRBJ1-2
V: TRBV6-6
D: -
size: few
DNA: TGTGCCAGCAGACTCAGACAGAACTATGGCTACACCTTC
CDR3: CASRLRQNYGYTF

J: TRBJ2-7
V: TRBV21-1
D: -
size: many
DNA: TGTGCCAGCAGCAAAGAATACACAGGGTACCACGAGCAGTACTTC
CDR3: CASSKEYTGYHEQYF

J: TRBJ2-1
V: TRBV30
D: TRBD2
size: -
DNA: TGTGCCTGGAATAGCGGTGTGGGGACTAGCGGGGGTCGCACCTACAATGAGCAGTTCTTC
CDR3: CAWNSGVGTSGGRTYNEQFF

J: TRBJ1-5
V: TRBV2
D: TRBD1
size: few
DNA: TGTGCCAGCAGTGAACCTGGACAGGGGGACCAGCCCCAGCATTTT
CDR3: CASSEPGQGDQPQHF

J: TRBJ1-6
V: TRBV10-3
D: -
size: -
DNA: TGTGCCATCAGAGAAGGGATATATTCACCCCTCCACTTT
CDR3: CAIREGIYSPLHF

J: TRBJ2-7
V: TRBV20-1
D: TRBD1
size: -
DNA: TGCAGTGCTGTCCGGGACAGGGGATCCTACGAGCAGTACTTC
CDR3: CSAVRDRGSYEQYF

J: TRBJ1-2
V: TRBV4-1
D: -
size: -
DNA: TGCGCCAGCAGCCAGAACCCTACGGACTATGGCTACACCTTC
CDR3: CASSQNPTDYGYTF

J: TRBJ2-1
V: TRBV24-1
D: -
size: few
DNA: TGTGCCACCAGTGACCCCTCCGGGACGGGGTTGCAGGATGAGCAGTTCTTC
CDR3: CATSDPSGTGLQDEQFF

J: TRBJ1-1
V: TRBV7-2
D: -
size: few
DNA: TGTGCCAGCAGCTTAGCGATGGGGGATTTCACTGAAGCTTTCTTT
CDR3: CASSLAMGDFTEAFF

J: TRBJ1-6
V: TRBV19
D: -
size: few
DNA: TGTGCCAGTAGGAGAAGTAGGACCTATAATTCACCCCTCCACTTT
CDR3: CASRRSRTYNSPLHF

J: TRBJ2-3
V: TRBV7-9
D: -
size: few
DNA: TGTGCCAGCAGCTTATTTGGTGGAGATACGCAGTATTTT
CDR3: CASSLFGGDTQYF

J: TRBJ2-5
V: TRBV6-5
D: TRBD1
size: -
DNA: TGTGCCAGCAGTTACGAGGGGGCATGGGAGACCCAGTACTTC
CDR3: CASSYEGAWETQYF

J: TRBJ2-1
V: TRBV7-8
D: -
size: -
DNA: TGTGCCAGCAGCTTAGCGGGCCCAAGCTCCTACAATGAGCAGTTCTTC
CDR3: CASSLAGPSSYNEQFF

J: TRBJ2-3
V: TRBV2
D: -
size: -
DNA: TGTGCCAGCAGTGATTTACGTCGGGGGGATACGCAGTATTTT
CDR3: CASSDLRRGDTQYF

J: TRBJ2-1
V: TRBV12-3/TRBV12-4
D: -
size: -
DNA: TGTGCCAGCAGTCCATTCGCCGGGCCACGAGGAGACAATGAGCAGTTCTTC
CDR3: CASSPFAGPRGDNEQFF

J: TRBJ2-1
V: TRBV9
D: TRBD2
size: many
DNA: TGTGCCAGCAGTAGCCTCCCCGGGACTAGCGGGAGGTATGAGCAGTTCTTC
CDR3: CASSSLPGTSGRYEQFF

J: TRBJ2-1
V: TRBV6-2/TRBV6-3
D: -
size: -
DNA: TGTGCCAGCAGTCCGGGACTCGACCTGTTGCGGTTCTTC
CDR3: CASSPGLDLLRFF

J: TRBJ2-1
V: TRBV29-1
D: TRBD2
size: -
DNA: TGCAGCGTTCGGCTAGCGGCTTACAATGAGCAGTTCTTC
CDR3: CSVRLAAYNEQFF

J: TRBJ2-1
V: TRBV29-1
D: TRBD1
size: -
DNA: TGCAGCGTTGAAGATAAGCCAGGGGGCCGGAGCAATGAGCAGTTCTTC
CDR3: CSVEDKPGGRSNEQFF

J: TRBJ2-7
V: TRBV4-1
D: -
size: few
DNA: TGCGCCAGCAGCCAAGCCGAGAGCTCCTACGAGCAGTACTTC
CDR3: CASSQAESSYEQYF